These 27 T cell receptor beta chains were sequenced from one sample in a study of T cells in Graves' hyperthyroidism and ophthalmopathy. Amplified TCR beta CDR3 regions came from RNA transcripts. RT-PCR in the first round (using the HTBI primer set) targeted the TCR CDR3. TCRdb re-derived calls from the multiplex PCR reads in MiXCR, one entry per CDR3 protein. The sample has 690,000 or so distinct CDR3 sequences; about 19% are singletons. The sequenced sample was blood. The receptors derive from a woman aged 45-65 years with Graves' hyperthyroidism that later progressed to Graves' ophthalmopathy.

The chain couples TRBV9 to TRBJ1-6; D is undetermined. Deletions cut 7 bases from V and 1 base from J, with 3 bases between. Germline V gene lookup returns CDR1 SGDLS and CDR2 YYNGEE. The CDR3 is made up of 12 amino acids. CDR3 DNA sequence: TGTGCCAGCCAGTCCTATAATTCACCCCTCCACTTT. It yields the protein CASQSYNSPLHF.

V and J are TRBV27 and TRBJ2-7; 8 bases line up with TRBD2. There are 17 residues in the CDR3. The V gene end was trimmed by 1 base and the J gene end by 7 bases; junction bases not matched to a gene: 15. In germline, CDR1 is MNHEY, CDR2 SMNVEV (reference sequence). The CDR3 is CASSLFSGGGSANEQYF. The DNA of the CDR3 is TGTGCCAGCAGTTTATTCTCGGGGGGGGGCTCAGCGAATGAGCAGTACTTC.

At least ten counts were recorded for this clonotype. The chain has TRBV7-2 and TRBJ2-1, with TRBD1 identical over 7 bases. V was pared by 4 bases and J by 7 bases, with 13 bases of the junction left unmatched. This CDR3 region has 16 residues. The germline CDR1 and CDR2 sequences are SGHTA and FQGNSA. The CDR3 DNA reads TGTGCCAGCAGCTCCGCCGTAGACAGGGTAAAGAATGAGCAGTTCTTC. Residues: CASSSAVDRVKNEQFF.

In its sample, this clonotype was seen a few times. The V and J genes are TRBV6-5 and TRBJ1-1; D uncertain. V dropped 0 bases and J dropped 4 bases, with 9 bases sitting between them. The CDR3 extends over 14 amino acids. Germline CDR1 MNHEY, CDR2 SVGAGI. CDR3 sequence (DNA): TGTGCCAGCAGTTACTCGTGGGAATTCACTGAAGCTTTCTTT. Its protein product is CASSYSWEFTEAFF.

CDR3 DNA: TGCAGTGCTAGAGATCGAATCGGGGAGACCCAGTACTTC. Its translation is CSARDRIGETQYF. V gene TRBV20-1 combines with J gene TRBJ2-5; D is ambiguous. Trimming removed 0 bases at V and 5 bases at J, with 10 bases between. Germline V gene data show CDR1 as DFQATT and CDR2 as SNEGSKA (reference sequence). The CDR3 sequence is 13 residues long.

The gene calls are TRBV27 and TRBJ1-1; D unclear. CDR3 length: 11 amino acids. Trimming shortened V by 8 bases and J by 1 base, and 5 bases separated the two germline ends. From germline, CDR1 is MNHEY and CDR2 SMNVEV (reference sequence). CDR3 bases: TGTGCCAGCCACAGGAACACTGAAGCTTTCTTT. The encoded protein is CASHRNTEAFF.

The chain's CDR3 is CASSDRGVYGYTF. The CDR3 coding sequence is TGTGCCAGCAGCGACAGGGGGGTTTATGGCTACACCTTC. The rearrangement uses TRBV2 and TRBJ1-2; 9 bases map to TRBD1. J gave up 5 bases and V 6 bases, and 4 bases lay outside the gene matches. The germline V gene has CDR1 SNHLY and CDR2 FYNNEI. This CDR3 is built from 13 residues.

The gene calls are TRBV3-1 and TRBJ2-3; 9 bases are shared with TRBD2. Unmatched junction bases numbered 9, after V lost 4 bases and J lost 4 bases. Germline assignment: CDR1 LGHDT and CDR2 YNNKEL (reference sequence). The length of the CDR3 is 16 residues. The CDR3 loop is CASSLISGGNADTQYF. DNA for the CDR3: TGTGCCAGCAGCCTCATCAGCGGGGGGAACGCAGATACGCAGTATTTT.

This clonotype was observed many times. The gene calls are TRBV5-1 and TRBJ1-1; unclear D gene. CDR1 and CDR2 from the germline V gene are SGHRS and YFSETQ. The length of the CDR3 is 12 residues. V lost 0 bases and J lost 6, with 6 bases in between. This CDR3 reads CASSLEGPEAFF. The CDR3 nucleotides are TGCGCCAGCAGCTTGGAGGGTCCTGAAGCTTTCTTT. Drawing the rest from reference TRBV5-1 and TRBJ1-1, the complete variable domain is KAGVTQTPRYLIKTRGQQVTLSCSPISGHRSVSWYQQTPGQGLQFLFEYFSETQRNKGNFPGRFSGRQFSNSRSEMNVSTLELGDSALYLCASSLEGPEAFFGQGTRLTVV.

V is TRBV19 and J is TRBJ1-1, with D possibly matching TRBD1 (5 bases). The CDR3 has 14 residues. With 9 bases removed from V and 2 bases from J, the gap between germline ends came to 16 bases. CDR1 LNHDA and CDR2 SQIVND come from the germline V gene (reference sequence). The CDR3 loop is CASNYGAGNTEAFF. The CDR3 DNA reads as TGTGCCAGCAACTACGGGGCAGGAAACACTGAAGCTTTCTTT.

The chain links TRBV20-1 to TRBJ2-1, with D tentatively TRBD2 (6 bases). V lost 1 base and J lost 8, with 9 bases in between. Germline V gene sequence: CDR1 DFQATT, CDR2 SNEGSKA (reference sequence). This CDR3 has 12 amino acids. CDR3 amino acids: CSARAEGHEQFF. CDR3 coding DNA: TGCAGTGCTAGAGCGGAGGGGCATGAGCAGTTCTTC.

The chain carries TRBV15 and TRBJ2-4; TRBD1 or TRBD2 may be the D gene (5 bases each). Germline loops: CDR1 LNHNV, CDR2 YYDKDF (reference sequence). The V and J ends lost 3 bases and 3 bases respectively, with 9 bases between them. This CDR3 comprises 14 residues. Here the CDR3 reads CATSRGTDKNIQYF. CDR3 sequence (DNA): TGTGCCACCAGCAGGGGGACGGACAAAAACATTCAGTACTTC.

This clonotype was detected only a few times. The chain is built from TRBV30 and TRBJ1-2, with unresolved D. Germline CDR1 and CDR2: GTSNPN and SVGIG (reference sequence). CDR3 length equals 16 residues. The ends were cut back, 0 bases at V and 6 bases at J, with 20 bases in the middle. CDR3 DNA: TGTGCCTGGAGTGTACCGGTGTCCCGGAGAGGGAATGGCTACACCTTC. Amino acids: CAWSVPVSRRGNGYTF.

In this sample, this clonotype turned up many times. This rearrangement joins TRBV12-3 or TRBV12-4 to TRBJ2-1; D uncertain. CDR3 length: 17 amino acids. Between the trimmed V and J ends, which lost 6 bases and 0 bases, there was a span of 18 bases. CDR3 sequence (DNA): TGTGCCAGCAGAGGCCCTACCGAAAGAAGCTCCTACAATGAGCAGTTCTTC. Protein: CASRGPTERSSYNEQFF.

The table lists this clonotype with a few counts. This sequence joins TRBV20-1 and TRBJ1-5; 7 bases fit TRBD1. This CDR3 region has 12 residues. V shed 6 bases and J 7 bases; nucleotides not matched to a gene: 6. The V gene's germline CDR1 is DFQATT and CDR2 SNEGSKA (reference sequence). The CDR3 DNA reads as TGCAGTGCAACGACAGGGTTACAGCCCCAGCATTTT. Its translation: CSATTGLQPQHF.

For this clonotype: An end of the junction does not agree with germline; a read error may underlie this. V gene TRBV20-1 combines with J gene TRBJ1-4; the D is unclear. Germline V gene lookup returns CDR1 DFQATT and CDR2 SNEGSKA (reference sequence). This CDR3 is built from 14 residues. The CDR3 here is CSARVRRANEKLFF. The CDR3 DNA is TGCAGTGCTAGAGTGCGGAGGGCTAACGAAAAACTGTTTTTT.

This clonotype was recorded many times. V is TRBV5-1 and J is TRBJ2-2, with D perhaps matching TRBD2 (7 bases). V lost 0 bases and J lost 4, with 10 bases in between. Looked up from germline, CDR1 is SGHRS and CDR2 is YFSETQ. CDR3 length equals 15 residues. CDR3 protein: CASSLGGGRTGELFF. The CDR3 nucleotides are TGCGCCAGCAGCTTGGGGGGGGGCCGCACCGGGGAGCTGTTTTTT.

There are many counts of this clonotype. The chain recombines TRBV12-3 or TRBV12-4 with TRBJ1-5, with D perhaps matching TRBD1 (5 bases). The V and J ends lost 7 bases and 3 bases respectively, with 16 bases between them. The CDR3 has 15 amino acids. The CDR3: CASTAPPGLNQPQHF. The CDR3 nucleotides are TGTGCCAGCACCGCCCCTCCGGGGCTCAATCAGCCCCAGCATTTT.

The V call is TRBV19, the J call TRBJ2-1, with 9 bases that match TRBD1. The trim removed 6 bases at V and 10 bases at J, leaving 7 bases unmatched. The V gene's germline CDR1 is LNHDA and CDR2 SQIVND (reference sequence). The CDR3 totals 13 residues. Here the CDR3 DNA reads TGTGCCAGTAGGGGGACAGGGCTAAACGAGCAGTTCTTC. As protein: CASRGTGLNEQFF.

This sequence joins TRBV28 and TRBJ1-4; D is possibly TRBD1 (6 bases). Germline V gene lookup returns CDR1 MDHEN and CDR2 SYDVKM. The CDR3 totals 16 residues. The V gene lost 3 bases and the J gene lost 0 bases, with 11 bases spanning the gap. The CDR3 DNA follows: TGTGCCAGCAGTTTCCCAGGGGCGGCAACTAATGAAAAACTGTTTTTT. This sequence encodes CASSFPGAATNEKLFF.

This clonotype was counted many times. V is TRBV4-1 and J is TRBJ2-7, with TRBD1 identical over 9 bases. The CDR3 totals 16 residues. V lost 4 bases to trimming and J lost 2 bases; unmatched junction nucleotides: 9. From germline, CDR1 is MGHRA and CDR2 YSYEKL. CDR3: CASSPSGQGFTYEQYF. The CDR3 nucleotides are TGCGCCAGCAGCCCTAGTGGACAGGGGTTTACCTACGAGCAGTACTTC.

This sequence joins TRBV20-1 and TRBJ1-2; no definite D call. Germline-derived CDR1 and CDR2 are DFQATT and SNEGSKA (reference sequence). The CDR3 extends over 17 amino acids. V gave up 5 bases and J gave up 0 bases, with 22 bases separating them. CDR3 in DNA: TGCAGTGCTGTACCGGACCGCCGTAAGCCAACTAACTATGGCTACACCTTC. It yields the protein CSAVPDRRKPTNYGYTF.

This chain's CDR3 is CASSKRGSPPEQFF. In DNA, the CDR3 is TGTGCCAGTAGTAAGCGGGGGAGCCCCCCTGAGCAGTTCTTC. The V and J genes are TRBV19 and TRBJ2-1; 8 bases match TRBD2. The germline V gene has CDR1 LNHDA and CDR2 SQIVND (reference sequence). Losses at the gene ends were 4 bases for V and 9 bases for J; bases not matched to a gene: 8. The length of the CDR3 is 14 residues.

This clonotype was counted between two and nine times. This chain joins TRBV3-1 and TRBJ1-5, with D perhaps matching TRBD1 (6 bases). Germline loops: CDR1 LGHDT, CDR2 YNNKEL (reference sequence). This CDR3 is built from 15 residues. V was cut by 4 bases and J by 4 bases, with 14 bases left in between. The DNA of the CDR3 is TGTGCCAGCAGCCTCACCCCGACAGGAAATCAGCCCCAGCATTTT. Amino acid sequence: CASSLTPTGNQPQHF. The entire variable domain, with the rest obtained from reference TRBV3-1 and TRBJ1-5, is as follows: DTAVSQTPKYLVTQMGNDKSIKCEQNLGHDTMYWYKQDSKKFLKIMFSYNNKELIINETVPNRFSPKSPDKAHLNLHINSLELGDSAVYFCASSLTPTGNQPQHFGDGTRLSIL.

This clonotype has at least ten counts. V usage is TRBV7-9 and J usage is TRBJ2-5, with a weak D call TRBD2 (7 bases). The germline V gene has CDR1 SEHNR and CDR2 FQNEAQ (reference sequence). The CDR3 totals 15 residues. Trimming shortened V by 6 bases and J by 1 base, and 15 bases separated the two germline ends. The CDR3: CASSPLAGAQETQYF. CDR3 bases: TGTGCCAGCAGTCCTCTGGCGGGGGCCCAAGAGACCCAGTACTTC.

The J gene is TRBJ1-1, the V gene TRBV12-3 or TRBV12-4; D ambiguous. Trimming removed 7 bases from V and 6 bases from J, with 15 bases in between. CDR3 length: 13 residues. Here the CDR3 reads CASNDALRAEAFF. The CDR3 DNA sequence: TGTGCCAGCAACGACGCCTTGCGGGCTGAAGCTTTCTTT.

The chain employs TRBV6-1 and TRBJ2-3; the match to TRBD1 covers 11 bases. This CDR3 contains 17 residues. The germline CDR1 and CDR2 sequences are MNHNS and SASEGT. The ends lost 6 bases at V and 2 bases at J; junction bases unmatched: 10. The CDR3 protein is CASRSSGTGGLTDTQYF. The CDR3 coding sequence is TGTGCCAGCAGGTCTTCCGGGACAGGGGGACTCACAGATACGCAGTATTTT.